This T cell receptor beta chain was retrieved from a study of tumor-infiltrating lymphocytes in primary liver carcinoma. In the study overall: All patients had surgically resected primary liver carcinoma.

The CDR3 contains 17 residues. CDR1 and CDR2 (germline): SGHAT, FQNNGV. Germline DNA was also extracted, and blood RNA was taken from unsorted whole blood. Researchers generated TCR beta cDNA from around 0.55 ug of total RNA, relying on a constant-region primer. Three nested multiplex PCR rounds of slightly modified ARM-PCR generated TCR beta libraries. Rounds one and two of PCR, each of roughly 10 cycles, were primed with TRBV1-TRBV30 forward primers and a C-beta reverse primer. TCRdb ran MiXCR on the multiplex PCR reads and lists one entry per CDR3 protein. The sample lists a few hundred thousand distinct CDR3 sequences; around three fifths were seen once. As to this clonotype: A single base separates this from a much larger clone, so it may be a read error.

The sequenced material came from peripheral blood. The V and J genes are TRBV11-2 and TRBJ2-1; D might be TRBD1 or TRBD2, each matching 5 bases. This TCR derives from a woman in her 30s with primary liver carcinoma and hepatitis B virus infection. The CDR3 sequence: CVSSLVGTATSFGEQFF. The CDR3 DNA reads TGTGTCAGCAGCTTAGTAGGGACGGCGACGAGCTTCGGTGAGCAGTTCTTC.